This note documents a single TCR beta chain sequence. The entry originates in a study of blood T cell repertoires in COVID-19. Study at large: Italy, Spain and the United States were the sources of the convalescent and acute COVID-19 samples. PBMCs, B-cell-depleted T cells, or T cells provided the cDNA or gDNA that made up the material.

In the study's own analysis: Amplification of reference gene primers provided the estimated nucleated cell counts. Generated by immunoSEQ multiplex PCR, the TCRdb table keeps only in-frame clones and is missing some. V and J calls and clone size are given by that table; D and trimming were obtained from the DNA. This repertoire shows fewer than 85,000 clones, about nine tenths found once; its top ten account for just over 5%. The CDR3 length is 15 residues. Input material: peripheral blood. The chain is built from TRBV21-1 and TRBJ2-2; the table calls TRBD1, which could not be checked here. TRBV21-1 is a pseudogene. The clonotype was recovered from a human donor in a cohort sampled during active COVID-19. Here the CDR3 reads CASGPGQENTGELFF. The CDR3 DNA reads as TGTGCCAGCGGCCCCGGCCAGGAGAACACCGGGGAGCTGTTTTTT.